This T cell receptor beta chain was retrieved from a study of blood T cells in healthy people across ages. Broader study findings: The fall in TCR beta diversity per million T cells was roughly linear with age.

It was with a sample-barcoded 5' primer and a J-beta primer mix that a second PCR of roughly 7 to 12 cycles was run. TCRdb reanalysed the 5' RACE reads using MiXCR and keeps one entry per CDR3 protein. This table holds roughly 680,000 distinct CDR3 sequences, 52% found once. This clonotype was detected ten times or more. What it binds is unknown. Each donor's blood draw was roughly 10 milliliters of peripheral blood. The CDR3 length is 15 residues. V was cut by 2 bases and J by 1 base, with 12 bases left in between. Per germline, CDR1 ENHRY and CDR2 SYGVKD. Source material: blood. This TCR came from a woman of 80 years or more in good health. This chain links TRBV10-3 with TRBJ2-7; no reliable D call. In DNA, the CDR3 is TGTGCCATCAGTGAGCCGGACGGGCATTCCTACGAGCAGTACTTC. It encodes CAISEPDGHSYEQYF.